This TCR beta chain was sequenced in a study of blood T cell repertoires in COVID-19. As for the study in general: Collection of acute and convalescent COVID-19 samples took place in the United States, Italy and Spain. T cells, B-cell-depleted T cells, or PBMCs provided the cDNA or gDNA that served as material.

As originally analysed: Nucleated cell number was recorded as an estimate derived from reference gene primer amplification. The assay was immunoSEQ multiplex PCR, and TCRdb's table has in-frame clones only and misses some. The D gene and trimming were derived from the DNA, and the V and J assignments and clone size from that table. The sample consists of about 54,000 clones, roughly 76% of them appearing once. The CDR3 covers 13 residues. Germline V gene sequence: CDR1 LGHDT, CDR2 YNNKEL (reference sequence). The V segment lost 0 bases and the J segment 6 bases; nucleotides outside the gene matches: 2.

The chain employs TRBV3-1 (or the pseudogene TRBV3-2) and TRBJ2-7, with TRBD2 matching 7 bases. Sequencing was performed on peripheral blood. The origin of this receptor is a woman in her sixties or seventies with acute or convalescent COVID-19. The CDR3 sequence: CASSQDRGGEQYF. The DNA of the CDR3 is TGTGCCAGCAGCCAAGACCGCGGGGGCGAGCAGTACTTC.